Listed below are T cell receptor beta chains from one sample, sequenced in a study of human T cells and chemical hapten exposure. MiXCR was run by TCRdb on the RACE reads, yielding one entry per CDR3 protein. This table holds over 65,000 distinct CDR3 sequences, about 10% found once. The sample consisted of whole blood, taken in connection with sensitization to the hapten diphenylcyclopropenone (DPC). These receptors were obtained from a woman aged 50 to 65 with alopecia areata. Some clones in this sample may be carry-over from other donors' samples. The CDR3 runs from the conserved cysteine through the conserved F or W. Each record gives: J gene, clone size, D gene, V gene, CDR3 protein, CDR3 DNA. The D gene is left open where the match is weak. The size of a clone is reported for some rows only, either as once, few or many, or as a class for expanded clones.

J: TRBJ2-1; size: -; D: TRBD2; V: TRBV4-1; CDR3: CASSAIAGGSTNEQFF; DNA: TGCGCCAGCAGCGCCATAGCGGGGGGATCTACCAATGAGCAGTTCTTC
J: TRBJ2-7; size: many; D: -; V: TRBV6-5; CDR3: CASSPLGVPRNYEQYF; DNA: TGTGCCAGCAGTCCCTTAGGGGTCCCGAGGAACTACGAGCAGTACTTC
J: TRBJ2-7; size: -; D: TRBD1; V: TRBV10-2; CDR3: CASSESGQGASTHYEQYF; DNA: TGCGCCAGCAGTGAGTCTGGACAGGGGGCCTCAACCCACTACGAGCAGTACTTC
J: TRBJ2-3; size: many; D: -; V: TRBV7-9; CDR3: CASSSRVQNTQYF; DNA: TGTGCCAGCAGCTCCAGAGTCCAAAATACGCAGTATTTT
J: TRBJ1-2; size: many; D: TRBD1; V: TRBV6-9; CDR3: CAGGRQGTFYGYTF; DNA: TGTGCCGGGGGGAGACAGGGTACTTTCTATGGCTACACCTTC
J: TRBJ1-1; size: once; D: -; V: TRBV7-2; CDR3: CASSLSLADPFF; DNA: TGTGCCAGCAGCTTGTCTTTAGCAGACCCTTTCTTT
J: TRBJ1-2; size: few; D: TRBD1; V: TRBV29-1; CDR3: CSGRQGAYGYTF; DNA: TGCAGCGGTAGACAGGGGGCTTATGGCTACACCTTC
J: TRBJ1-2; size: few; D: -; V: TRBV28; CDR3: CASSLSRGGYTF; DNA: TGTGCCAGCAGTTTATCACGGGGAGGCTACACCTTC
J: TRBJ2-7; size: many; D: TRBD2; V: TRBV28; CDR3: CASSPRTSGVHEQYF; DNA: TGTGCCAGCAGTCCGAGGACTAGCGGGGTCCACGAGCAGTACTTC
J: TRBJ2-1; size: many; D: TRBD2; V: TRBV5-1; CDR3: CASSFEGTSGGEQFF; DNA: TGCGCCAGCAGCTTTGAGGGGACTAGCGGCGGTGAGCAGTTCTTC
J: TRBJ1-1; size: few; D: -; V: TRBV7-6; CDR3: CASSFGFPGTEAFF; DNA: TGTGCCAGCAGCTTTGGGTTCCCGGGGACTGAAGCTTTCTTT
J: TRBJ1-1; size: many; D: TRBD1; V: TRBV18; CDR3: CASSLGQANTEAFF; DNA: TGTGCCAGCTCACTGGGACAGGCGAACACTGAAGCTTTCTTT
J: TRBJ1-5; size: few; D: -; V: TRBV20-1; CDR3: CSATLGVSNQPQHF; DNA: TGCAGTGCAACCTTAGGGGTGAGCAATCAGCCCCAGCATTTT
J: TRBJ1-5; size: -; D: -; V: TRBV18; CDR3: CASSAYGVGNQPQHF; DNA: TGTGCCAGCTCAGCCTACGGGGTAGGCAATCAGCCCCAGCATTTT
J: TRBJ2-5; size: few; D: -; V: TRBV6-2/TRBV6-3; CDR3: CASSYSAWTGETQYF; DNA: TGTGCCAGCAGTTACTCTGCATGGACCGGAGAGACCCAGTACTTC
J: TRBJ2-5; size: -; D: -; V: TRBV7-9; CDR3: CASSPLWETQYF; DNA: TGTGCCAGCAGCCCTCTCTGGGAGACCCAGTACTTC
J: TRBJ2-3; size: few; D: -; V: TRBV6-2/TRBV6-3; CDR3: CASSPVLTDTQYF; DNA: TGTGCCAGCAGTCCCGTCCTCACAGATACGCAGTATTTT
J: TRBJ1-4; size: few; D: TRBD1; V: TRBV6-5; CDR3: CASSLKTGSEKLFF; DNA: TGTGCCAGCAGCCTAAAGACAGGGTCTGAAAAACTGTTTTTT
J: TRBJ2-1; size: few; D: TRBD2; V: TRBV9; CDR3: CASSAGTSGNNEQFF; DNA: TGTGCCAGCAGCGCAGGGACTAGCGGTAACAATGAGCAGTTCTTC
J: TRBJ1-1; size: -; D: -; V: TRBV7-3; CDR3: CASSPIGGVAFF; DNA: TGTGCCAGCAGCCCAATAGGGGGTGTGGCTTTCTTT
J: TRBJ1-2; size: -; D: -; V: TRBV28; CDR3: CASKGGANYGYTF; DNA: TGTGCCAGCAAAGGGGGAGCTAACTATGGCTACACCTTC
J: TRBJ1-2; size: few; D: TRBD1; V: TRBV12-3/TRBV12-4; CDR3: CASSRTGDYGYTF; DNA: TGTGCCAGCAGCCGAACAGGGGACTATGGCTACACCTTC
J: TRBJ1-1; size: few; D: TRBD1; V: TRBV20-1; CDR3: CSARWSGGNTEAFF; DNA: TGCAGTGCTAGGTGGTCAGGGGGGAACACTGAAGCTTTCTTT
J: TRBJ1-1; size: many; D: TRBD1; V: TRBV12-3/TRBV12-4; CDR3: CASSKNPGGNTEAFF; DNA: TGTGCCAGCAGTAAAAACCCAGGGGGGAACACTGAAGCTTTCTTT